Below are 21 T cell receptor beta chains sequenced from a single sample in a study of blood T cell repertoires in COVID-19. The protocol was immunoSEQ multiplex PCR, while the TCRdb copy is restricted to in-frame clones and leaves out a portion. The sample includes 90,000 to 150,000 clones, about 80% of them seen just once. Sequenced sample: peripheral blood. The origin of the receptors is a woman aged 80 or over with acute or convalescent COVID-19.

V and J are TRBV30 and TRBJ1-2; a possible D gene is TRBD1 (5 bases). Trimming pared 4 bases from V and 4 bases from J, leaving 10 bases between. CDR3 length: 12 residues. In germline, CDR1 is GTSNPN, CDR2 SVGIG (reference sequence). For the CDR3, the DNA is TGTGCCTGGATATCTAGGGGCTATGGCTACACCTTC. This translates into CAWISRGYGYTF.

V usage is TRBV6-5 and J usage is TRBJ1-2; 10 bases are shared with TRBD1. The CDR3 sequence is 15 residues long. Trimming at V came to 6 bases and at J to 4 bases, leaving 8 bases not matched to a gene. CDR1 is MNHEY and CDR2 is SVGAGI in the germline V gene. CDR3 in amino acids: CASRTRTGGGYGYTF. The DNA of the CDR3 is TGTGCCAGCAGGACCCGGACAGGGGGGGGCTATGGCTACACCTTC.

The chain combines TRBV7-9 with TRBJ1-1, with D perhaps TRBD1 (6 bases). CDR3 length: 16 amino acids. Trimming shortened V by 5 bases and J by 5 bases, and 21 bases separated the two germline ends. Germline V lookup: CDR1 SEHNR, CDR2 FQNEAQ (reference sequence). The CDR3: CASSPHAGGLETEAFF. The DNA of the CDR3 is TGTGCCAGCAGCCCTCATGCGGGGGGGCTCGAGACTGAAGCTTTCTTT.

The CDR3 loop is CASSPQGPNQPQHF. CDR3 DNA: TGTGCCAGCAGTCCTCAGGGCCCCAATCAGCCCCAGCATTTT. The chain recombines TRBV2 with TRBJ1-5; TRBD1 might be the D (5 bases). V gave up 5 bases and J gave up 3 bases, with 11 bases separating them. The germline V gene has CDR1 SNHLY and CDR2 FYNNEI. The CDR3 spans 14 residues.

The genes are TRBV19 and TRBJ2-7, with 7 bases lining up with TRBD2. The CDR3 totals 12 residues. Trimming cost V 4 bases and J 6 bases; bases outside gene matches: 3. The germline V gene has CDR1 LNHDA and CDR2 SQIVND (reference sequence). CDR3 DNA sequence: TGTGCCAGTAGTAGCTCGGGGGGCGAGCAGTACTTC. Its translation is CASSSSGGEQYF.

CDR3 protein: CASWVPRVVFF. DNA for the CDR3: TGTGCCAGCTGGGTCCCCAGGGTTGTGTTCTTC. V usage is TRBV2 and J usage is TRBJ2-1; D possibly corresponds to TRBD1 (5 bases). The V and J ends lost 8 bases and 15 bases respectively, with 17 bases between them. CDR3 length: 11 residues. Germline CDR1 and CDR2: SNHLY and FYNNEI.

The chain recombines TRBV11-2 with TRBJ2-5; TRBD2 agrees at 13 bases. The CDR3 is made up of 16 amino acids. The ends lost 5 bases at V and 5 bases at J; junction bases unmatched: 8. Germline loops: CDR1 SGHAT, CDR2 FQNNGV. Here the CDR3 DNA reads TGTGCCAGCAGCGGAGTACTAGCGGGGGGGTGGGAGACCCAGTACTTC. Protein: CASSGVLAGGWETQYF.

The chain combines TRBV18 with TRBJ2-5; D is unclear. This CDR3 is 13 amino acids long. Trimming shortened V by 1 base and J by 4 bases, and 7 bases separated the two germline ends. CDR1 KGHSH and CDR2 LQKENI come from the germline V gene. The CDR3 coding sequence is TGTGCCAGCTCACCACTCCTCCGAGAGACCCAGTACTTC. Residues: CASSPLLRETQYF.

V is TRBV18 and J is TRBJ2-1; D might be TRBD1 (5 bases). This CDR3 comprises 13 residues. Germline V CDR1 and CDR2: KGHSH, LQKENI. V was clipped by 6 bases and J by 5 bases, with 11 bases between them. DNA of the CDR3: TGTGCCAGCTCGGTCGACAGCGACAATGAGCAGTTCTTC. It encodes CASSVDSDNEQFF.

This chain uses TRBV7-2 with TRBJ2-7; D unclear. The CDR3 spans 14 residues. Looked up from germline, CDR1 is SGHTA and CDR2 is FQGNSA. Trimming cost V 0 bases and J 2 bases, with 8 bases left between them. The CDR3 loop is CASSLAGPTYEQYF. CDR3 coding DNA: TGTGCCAGCAGCTTAGCTGGGCCCACCTACGAGCAGTACTTC.

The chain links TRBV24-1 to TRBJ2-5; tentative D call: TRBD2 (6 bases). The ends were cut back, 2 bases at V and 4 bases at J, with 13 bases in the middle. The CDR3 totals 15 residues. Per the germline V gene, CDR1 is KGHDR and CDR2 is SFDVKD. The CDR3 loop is CATSDSTRGRETQYF. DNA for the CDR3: TGTGCCACCAGTGATTCGACTAGAGGGAGAGAGACCCAGTACTTC.

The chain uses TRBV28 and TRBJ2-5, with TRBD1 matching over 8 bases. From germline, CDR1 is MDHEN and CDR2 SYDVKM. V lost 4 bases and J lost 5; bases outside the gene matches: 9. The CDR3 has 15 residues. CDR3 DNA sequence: TGTGCCAGCAGTTCCCGCAGGGGGCTGAGGGAGACCCAGTACTTC. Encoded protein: CASSSRRGLRETQYF.

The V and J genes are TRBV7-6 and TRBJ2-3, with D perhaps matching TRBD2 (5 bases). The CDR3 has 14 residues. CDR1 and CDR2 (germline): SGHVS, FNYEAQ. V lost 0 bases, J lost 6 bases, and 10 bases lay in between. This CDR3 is CASSLAPGMDTQYF. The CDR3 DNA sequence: TGTGCCAGCAGCTTAGCGCCCGGGATGGATACGCAGTATTTT.

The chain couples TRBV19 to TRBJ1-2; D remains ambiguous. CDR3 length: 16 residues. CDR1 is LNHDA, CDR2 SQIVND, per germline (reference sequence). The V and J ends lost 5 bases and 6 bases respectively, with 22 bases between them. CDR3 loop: CASSVLSMRENNGYTF. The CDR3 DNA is TGTGCCAGTAGTGTACTCTCAATGAGGGAGAACAATGGCTACACCTTC.

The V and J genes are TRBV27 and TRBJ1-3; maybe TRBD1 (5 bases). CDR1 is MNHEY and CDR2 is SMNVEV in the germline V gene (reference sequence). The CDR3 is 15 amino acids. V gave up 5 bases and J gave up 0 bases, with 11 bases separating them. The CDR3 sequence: CASSPRVASGNTIYF. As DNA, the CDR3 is TGTGCCAGCAGTCCCAGGGTTGCCTCTGGAAACACCATATATTTT.

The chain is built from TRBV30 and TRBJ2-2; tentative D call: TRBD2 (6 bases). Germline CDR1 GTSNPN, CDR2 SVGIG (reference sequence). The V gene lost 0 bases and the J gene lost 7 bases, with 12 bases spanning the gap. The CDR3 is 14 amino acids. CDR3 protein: CAWSVGRGYGELFF. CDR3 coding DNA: TGTGCCTGGAGTGTAGGGCGGGGTTACGGGGAGCTGTTTTTT.

CDR3 in amino acids: CASNSYYYGYTF. The CDR3 nucleotides are TGTGCCAGTAATAGTTACTACTATGGCTACACCTTC. The genes are TRBV19 and TRBJ1-2; D not resolved. The germline gives CDR1 LNHDA, CDR2 SQIVND (reference sequence). The CDR3 extends over 12 amino acids. Trimming left V 7 bases short and J 3 bases short, with 9 bases between.

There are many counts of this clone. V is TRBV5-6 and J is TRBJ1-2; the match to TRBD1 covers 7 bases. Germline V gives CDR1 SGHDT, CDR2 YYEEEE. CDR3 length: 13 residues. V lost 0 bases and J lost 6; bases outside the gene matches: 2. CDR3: CASSLDRGHGYTF. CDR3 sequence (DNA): TGTGCCAGCAGCTTGGACAGGGGCCATGGCTACACCTTC. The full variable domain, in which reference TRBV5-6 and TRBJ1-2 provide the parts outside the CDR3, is DAGVTQSPTHLIKTRGQQVTLRCSPKSGHDTVSWYQQALGQGPQFIFQYYEEEERQRGNFPDRFSGHQFPNYSSELNVNALLLGDSALYLCASSLDRGHGYTFGSGTRLTVV.

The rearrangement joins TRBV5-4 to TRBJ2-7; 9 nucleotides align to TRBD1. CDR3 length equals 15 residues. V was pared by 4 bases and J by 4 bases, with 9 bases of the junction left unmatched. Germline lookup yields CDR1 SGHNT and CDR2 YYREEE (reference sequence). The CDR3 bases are TGTGCCAGCAGCCCCCCGGGACAGGGCGGGTACGAGCAGTACTTC. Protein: CASSPPGQGGYEQYF. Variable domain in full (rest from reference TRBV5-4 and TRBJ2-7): ETGVTQSPTHLIKTRGQQVTLRCSSQSGHNTVSWYQQALGQGPQFIFQYYREEENGRGNFPPRFSGLQFPNYSSELNVNALELDDSALYLCASSPPGQGGYEQYFGPGTRLTVT.

The CDR3 loop is CASRPDRPNSPLHF. CDR3 coding DNA: TGTGCCAGCAGACCGGACAGGCCGAATTCACCCCTCCACTTT. The chain carries TRBV6-5 and TRBJ1-6, with 7 bases aligning to TRBD1. Germline V gene sequence: CDR1 MNHEY, CDR2 SVGAGI. The CDR3 covers 14 residues. Trimming cost V 6 bases and J 7 bases; bases outside gene matches: 6.

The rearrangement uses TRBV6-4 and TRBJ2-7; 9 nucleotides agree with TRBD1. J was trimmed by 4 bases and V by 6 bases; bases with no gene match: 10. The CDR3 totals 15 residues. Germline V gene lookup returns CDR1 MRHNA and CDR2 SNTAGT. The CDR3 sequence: CASSLGTGLLYEQYF. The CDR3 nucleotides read TGTGCCAGCAGCCTTGGGACAGGGTTATTATACGAGCAGTACTTC.